A single sample is the source of the 19 T cell receptor beta chains below, sequenced in a study of blood T cell repertoires in COVID-19. Some clones are missing from TCRdb's copy, which holds only in-frame ones; the method was immunoSEQ multiplex PCR. The sample yields around 230,000 clones, roughly 84% seen once. The sequencing input was peripheral blood. These receptors all come from a man aged 35 to 55 with acute or convalescent COVID-19.

The CDR3 nucleotides are TGTGCCAGCAAAGAGCGGGAGGATTTCTACGAGCAGTACTTC. Its translation: CASKEREDFYEQYF. The gene calls are TRBV6-6 and TRBJ2-7; 9 bases line up with TRBD2. Unmatched junction bases numbered 7, after V lost 7 bases and J lost 3 bases. The CDR3 runs 14 residues. Germline values: CDR1 MNHNY, CDR2 SVGAGI (reference sequence).

This clone was detected only a few times. The chain joins TRBV13 to TRBJ2-1; 9 positions agree with TRBD2. With 5 bases clipped from V and 2 bases from J, the junction kept 16 bases outside the gene matches. The germline gives CDR1 PRHDT, CDR2 FYEKMQ (reference sequence). The CDR3 is made up of 19 amino acids. CDR3 region: CASSPRGLAGTTPYNEQFF. Here the CDR3 DNA reads TGTGCCAGCAGCCCCCGAGGGCTAGCGGGAACGACGCCCTACAATGAGCAGTTCTTC.

The rearrangement links TRBV7-3 to TRBJ2-5, with 10 bases lining up with TRBD1. This CDR3 has 15 residues. Trimming removed 2 bases from V and 5 bases from J; junction bases left unmatched: 5. In germline, CDR1 is SGHTA, CDR2 FQGTGA. The CDR3 bases are TGTGCCAGCAGCTTAGGGACAGGGGATGACGAGACCCAGTACTTC. This gives the protein CASSLGTGDDETQYF. Full variable domain (remainder filled in from reference TRBV7-3 and TRBJ2-5): GAGVSQTPSNKVTEKGKYVELRCDPISGHTALYWYRQSLGQGPEFLIYFQGTGAADDSGLPNDRFFAVRPEGSVSTLKIQRTERGDSAVYLCASSLGTGDDETQYFGPGTRLLVL.

The chain carries TRBV7-2 and TRBJ2-5; a possible D gene is TRBD2 (5 bases). Germline CDR1 SGHTA, CDR2 FQGNSA. V was trimmed by 4 bases and J by 3 bases, leaving 9 bases between them. There are 13 residues in the CDR3. The CDR3 spells CASSYWGEETQYF. CDR3 nucleotide sequence: TGTGCCAGCAGCTACTGGGGAGAAGAGACCCAGTACTTC.

V is TRBV2 and J is TRBJ1-1; TRBD1 might be the D (6 bases). Per the germline V gene, CDR1 is SNHLY and CDR2 is FYNNEI. This CDR3 is built from 14 residues. V lost 6 bases to trimming and J lost 4 bases, with 15 bases between them. The CDR3 region is CASRMDRPGTEAFF. The CDR3 region has the DNA TGTGCCAGCAGGATGGACAGACCTGGCACTGAAGCTTTCTTT.

V usage is TRBV9 and J usage is TRBJ2-7, with 8 bases identical to TRBD1. The length of the CDR3 is 13 residues. CDR1 and CDR2 (germline): SGDLS, YYNGEE. V gave up 7 bases and J gave up 0 bases; unmatched junction bases: 3. CDR3 nucleotide sequence: TGTGCCAGCGGAGGACAGGGCTCCTACGAGCAGTACTTC. Residues: CASGGQGSYEQYF.

The J gene is TRBJ1-2, the V gene TRBV2; no firm D call. This CDR3 is built from 12 residues. Between the trimmed V and J ends, which lost 2 bases and 1 base, there was a span of 2 bases. In germline, CDR1 is SNHLY, CDR2 FYNNEI. As DNA, the CDR3 is TGTGCCAGCAGTGAACGTAACTATGGCTACACCTTC. Encoded protein: CASSERNYGYTF. The full variable domain, rest sourced from reference TRBV2 and TRBJ1-2, is EPEVTQTPSHQVTQMGQEVILRCVPISNHLYFYWYRQILGQKVEFLVSFYNNEISEKSEIFDDQFSVERPDGSNFTLKIRSTKLEDSAMYFCASSERNYGYTFGSGTRLTVV.

This clone showed up just a few times. This rearrangement joins TRBV5-1 to TRBJ2-2, with a possible D match to TRBD2 (6 bases). The CDR3 spans 17 residues. Germline V gene sequence: CDR1 SGHRS, CDR2 YFSETQ. V was trimmed by 1 base and J by 2 bases, leaving 15 bases between them. The chain's CDR3 is CASSLRSGGANTGELFF. The CDR3 nucleotides are TGCGCCAGCAGCTTGCGGTCCGGCGGGGCCAACACCGGGGAGCTGTTTTTT.

The V gene is TRBV7-9, the J gene TRBJ2-7; D gene uncertain. CDR3 length: 12 residues. Germline V gene sequence: CDR1 SEHNR, CDR2 FQNEAQ (reference sequence). V lost 1 base to trimming and J lost 5 bases, with 6 bases between them. CDR3 sequence: CASSLGSDEQYF. Here the CDR3 DNA reads TGTGCCAGCAGCTTAGGAAGCGACGAGCAGTACTTC.

The rearrangement joins TRBV7-6 to TRBJ1-3; D unresolved. The germline V and J ends were trimmed by 5 bases and 1 base, with 15 bases remaining between them. CDR1 and CDR2 (germline): SGHVS, FNYEAQ. The CDR3 totals 16 residues. In nucleotides, the CDR3 is TGTGCCAGCAGCCGGAAGACGGCGGAATCTGGAAACACCATATATTTT. Its translation is CASSRKTAESGNTIYF.

The CDR3 sequence is CASSLDWTGLYGYTF. The CDR3 nucleotides are TGTGCCAGCAGCCTAGATTGGACAGGGCTCTATGGCTACACCTTC. The chain couples TRBV3-1 (or the pseudogene TRBV3-2) to TRBJ1-2, with 8 bases aligning to TRBD1. In germline, CDR1 is LGHDT, CDR2 YNNKEL (reference sequence). The CDR3 extends over 15 amino acids. The J segment lost 4 bases and the V segment lost 4 bases, leaving 8 bases of the junction unmatched.

This clone has more than one count but fewer than ten. The sample contains more than one DNA sequence encoding this CDR3. The chain recombines TRBV18 with TRBJ1-5; D not resolved. Trimming pared 2 bases from V and 1 base from J, leaving 6 bases between. Germline assignment: CDR1 KGHSH and CDR2 LQKENI. The CDR3 covers 14 residues. CDR3 loop: CASSPSGSNQPQHF. CDR3 coding DNA: TGTGCCAGCTCACCATCGGGGAGCAATCAGCCCCAGCATTTT.

The chain carries TRBV11-3 and TRBJ2-2, with D uncertain. CDR1 SGHNT and CDR2 YENEEA come from the germline V gene. CDR3 size: 13 residues. The ends were cut back, 3 bases at V and 4 bases at J, with 6 bases in the middle. CDR3 coding DNA: TGTGCCAGCAGCTTTGACTCCACCGGGGAGCTGTTTTTT. Protein: CASSFDSTGELFF.

The chain couples TRBV5-1 to TRBJ2-2; maybe TRBD1 (7 bases). The germline CDR1 and CDR2 sequences are SGHRS and YFSETQ. Trimming cost V 2 bases and J 5 bases, with 16 bases left between them. This CDR3 has 16 residues. The CDR3 bases are TGCGCCAGCAGCTTCAGGGCAGGGGGGCAAACCGGGGAGCTGTTTTTT. Encoded protein: CASSFRAGGQTGELFF.

J is TRBJ1-1 and V is TRBV7-3, with TRBD1 matching 8 bases. This CDR3 contains 18 residues. The V gene's germline CDR1 is SGHTA and CDR2 FQGTGA. V lost 5 bases, J lost 1 base, and 15 bases stayed unmatched. This chain's CDR3 is CASSPGRTGSLSNTEAFF. CDR3 in DNA: TGTGCCAGCAGCCCCGGTCGGACAGGGAGCCTTTCGAACACTGAAGCTTTCTTT.

V usage is TRBV30 and J usage is TRBJ1-5, with 9 bases identical to TRBD1. This CDR3 has 16 amino acids. Germline CDR1 GTSNPN, CDR2 SVGIG (reference sequence). V lost 2 bases to trimming and J lost 7 bases; unmatched junction nucleotides: 12. This CDR3 is CAWSPDRGSERQPQHF. CDR3 coding DNA: TGTGCCTGGAGTCCGGACAGGGGAAGCGAGAGACAGCCCCAGCATTTT.

This CDR3 reads CASSSRTGINSPLHF. The CDR3 DNA sequence: TGTGCCAGCAGTTCAAGAACAGGGATTAATTCACCCCTCCACTTT. V and J are TRBV6-5 and TRBJ1-6, with a possible D match to TRBD1 (6 bases). CDR3 length: 15 residues. V lost 4 bases to trimming and J lost 6 bases, with 13 bases between them. Germline V gene data show CDR1 as MNHEY and CDR2 as SVGAGI.

This chain joins TRBV6-6 and TRBJ2-1; the D gene is possibly TRBD2 (5 bases). CDR1 is MNHNY, CDR2 SVGAGI, per germline (reference sequence). V was pared by 0 bases and J by 6 bases, with 12 bases between. This CDR3 has 15 residues. For the CDR3, the DNA is TGTGCCAGCAGTTACTCTTCCCCCGAGGGCAATGAGCAGTTCTTC. As protein: CASSYSSPEGNEQFF.

V gene TRBV5-6 combines with J gene TRBJ1-2; D not resolved. The germline gives CDR1 SGHDT, CDR2 YYEEEE. V shed 0 bases and J shed 6 bases, with 12 bases lying between them. The CDR3 covers 14 residues. CDR3 in DNA: TGTGCCAGCAGCTTGGTCGGGGTACGGCATGGCTACACCTTC. Amino acid sequence: CASSLVGVRHGYTF.